Given below is one T cell receptor (beta chain) in context. The count of this clonotype is one. Its antigen specificity is not known. The sample holds no much larger clone one base away, and base qualities are not on file. A lone read is weak support. Genomic DNA was used as template for profiling of TCR beta VDJ combinations and CDR3 sequences. An Illumina HiSeq 2000 was the platform used for TCR repertoire sequencing. In the original analysis: Repertoire assessment relied on Simpson's diversity index, CDR3 size and DJ length profiles, and TRBV/TRBJ rearrangement plots. The most abundant DNA sequence in the deep sequencing data was taken as the immunodominant clone. CDR3 amino acid sequences were checked for sharing between subjects and were compared against published repertoires and the VDJdb database. Using fastp at Q25 and MiXCR, TCRdb reprocessed the public reads and kept productive beta chains. Rows matching on CDR3 protein sequence are summarized as one entry with the most common DNA and genes. For this entry, the V and J calls and clone size follow TCRdb and not the study's own pipeline. In this sample the table shows around 150,000 distinct CDR3 sequences, around 75% of which occur a single time. Of the sample, more than 35% falls within the top ten clones.

Expansion of CD8+CD57+ cells had been shown by flow cytometry in the patients chosen for sequencing. Every patient had a diagnosis of severe acquired aplastic anemia based on International Study of Aplastic Anemia and Agranulocytosis and Camitta criteria. Patients had received no therapy at the time of blood sampling. In the study, sorted CD4+ and CD8+ blood T cells from patients with severe aplastic anemia and from healthy subjects underwent deep sequencing of TCR repertoires. Patients were enrolled in the USA under clinicaltrials.gov protocols 00001620, 01623167, 00001397, 00071045, 00081523 and 00961064. Ficoll-Paque density gradient centrifugation was used to isolate peripheral blood mononuclear cells. Before DNA extraction, CD4+ and CD8+ T cells were sorted by FACS or by magnetic beads. The germline V gene (reference sequence) specifies PRHDT as CDR1 and FYEKMQ as CDR2. Trimming takes 2 bases from V and 5 bases from J, and the germline ends sit 13 bases apart. There are 14 amino acids in the CDR3, from cysteine to phenylalanine inclusive. The read is trimmed to its CDR3 DNA, 42 bases read in frame from base 1.

The source of the sample is a study of CD8+CD57+ T cells in acquired aplastic anemia (dated by TCRdb to 2017 to 2018). In the study overall: On average, sorted CD4+ and CD8+ cells yielded approximately 3 ug of extracted DNA, with a range of roughly 0.17 to 27.4 ug. CD8+CD57+ expansion was defined as a frequency above the mean frequency observed in healthy subjects. Paper-wide results and their limitations: Although 25 to 30 CD8+ CDR3 sequences were shared by patients and controls, these sequences appeared highly expressed in patients and within the immunodominant clones of patients. Between patients and healthy controls, no significant difference in CD8+ Simpson's diversity was found (P=0.060).

The TCR comes from a human donor with aplastic anemia. The V and J genes are TRBV13 and TRBJ2-7; the D gene may be TRBD1 or TRBD2, since each aligns over 5 bases. The sample consisted of sorted CD4+, CD8+, or CD8+CD57+ T cells (not recorded which) from PBMCs. The DNA is TGTGCCAGCAGCTTAAGAGGGGCGGATGACGAGCAGTACTTC. It is translated as CASSLRGADDEQYF.